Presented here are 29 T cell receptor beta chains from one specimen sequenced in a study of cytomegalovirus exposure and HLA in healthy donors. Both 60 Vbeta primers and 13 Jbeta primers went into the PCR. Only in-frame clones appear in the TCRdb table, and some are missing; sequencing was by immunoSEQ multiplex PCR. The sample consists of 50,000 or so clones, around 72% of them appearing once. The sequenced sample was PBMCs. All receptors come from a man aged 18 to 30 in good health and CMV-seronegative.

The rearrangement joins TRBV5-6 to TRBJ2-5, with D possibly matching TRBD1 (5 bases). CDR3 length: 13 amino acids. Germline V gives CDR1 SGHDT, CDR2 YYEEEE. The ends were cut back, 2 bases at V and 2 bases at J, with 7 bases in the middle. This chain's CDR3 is CASSFDRQETQYF. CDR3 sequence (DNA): TGTGCCAGCAGCTTCGACAGACAAGAGACCCAGTACTTC.

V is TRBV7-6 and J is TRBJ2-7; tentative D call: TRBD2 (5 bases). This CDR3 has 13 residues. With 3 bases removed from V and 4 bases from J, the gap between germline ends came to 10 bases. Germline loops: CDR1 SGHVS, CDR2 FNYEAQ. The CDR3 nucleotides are TGTGCCAGCAGCTTCGGGGAACAGTACGAGCAGTACTTC. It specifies CASSFGEQYEQYF.

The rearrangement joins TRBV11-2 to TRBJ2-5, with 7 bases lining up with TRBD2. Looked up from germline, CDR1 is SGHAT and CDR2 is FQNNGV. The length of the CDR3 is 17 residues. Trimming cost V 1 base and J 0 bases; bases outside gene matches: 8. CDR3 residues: CASSLGGGTGYQETQYF. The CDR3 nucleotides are TGTGCCAGCAGCTTAGGGGGGGGGACGGGGTACCAAGAGACCCAGTACTTC.

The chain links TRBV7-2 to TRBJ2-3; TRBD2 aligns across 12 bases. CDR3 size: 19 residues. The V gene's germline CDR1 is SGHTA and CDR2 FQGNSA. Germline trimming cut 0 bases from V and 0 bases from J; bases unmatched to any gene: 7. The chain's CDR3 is CASSLAWSSGRASTDTQYF. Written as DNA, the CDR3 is TGTGCCAGCAGCTTAGCGTGGTCTAGCGGGAGGGCTAGCACAGATACGCAGTATTTT. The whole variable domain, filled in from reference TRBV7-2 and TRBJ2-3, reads GAGVSQSPSNKVTEKGKDVELRCDPISGHTALYWYRQSLGQGLEFLIYFQGNSAPDKSGLPSDRFSAERTGGSVSTLTIQRTQQEDSAVYLCASSLAWSSGRASTDTQYFGPGTRLTVL.

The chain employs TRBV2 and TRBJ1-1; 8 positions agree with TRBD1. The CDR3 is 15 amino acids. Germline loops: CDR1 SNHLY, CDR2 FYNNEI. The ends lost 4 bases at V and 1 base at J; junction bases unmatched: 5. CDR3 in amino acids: CASSVGTGSNTEAFF. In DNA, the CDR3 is TGTGCCAGCAGTGTTGGGACAGGATCGAACACTGAAGCTTTCTTT.

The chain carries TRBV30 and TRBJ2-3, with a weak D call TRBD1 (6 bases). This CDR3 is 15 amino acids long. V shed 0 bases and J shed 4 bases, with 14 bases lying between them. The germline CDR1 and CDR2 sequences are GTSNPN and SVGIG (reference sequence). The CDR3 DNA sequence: TGTGCCTGGAGTGTGGCCTTGCAGGGGCCAGATACGCAGTATTTT. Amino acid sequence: CAWSVALQGPDTQYF. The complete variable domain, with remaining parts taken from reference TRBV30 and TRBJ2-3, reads SQTIHQWPATLVQPVGSPLSLECTVEGTSNPNLYWYRQAAGRGLQLLFYSVGIGQISSEVPQNLSASRPQDRQFILSSKKLLLSDSGFYLCAWSVALQGPDTQYFGPGTRLTVL.

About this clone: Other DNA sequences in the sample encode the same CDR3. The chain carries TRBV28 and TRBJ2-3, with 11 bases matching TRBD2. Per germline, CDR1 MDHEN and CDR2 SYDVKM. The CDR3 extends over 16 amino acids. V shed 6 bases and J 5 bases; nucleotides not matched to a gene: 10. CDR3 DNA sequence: TGTGCCAGCAGCAGACTGGGGCTAGCGGGGGGAGATACGCAGTATTTT. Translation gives CASSRLGLAGGDTQYF.

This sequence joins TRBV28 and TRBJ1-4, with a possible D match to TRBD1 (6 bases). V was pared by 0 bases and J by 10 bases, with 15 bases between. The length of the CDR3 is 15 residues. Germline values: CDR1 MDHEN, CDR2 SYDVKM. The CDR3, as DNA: TGTGCCAGCAGTTTATGGGGGGCCGAACAGGGAAAACTGTTTTTT. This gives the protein CASSLWGAEQGKLFF.

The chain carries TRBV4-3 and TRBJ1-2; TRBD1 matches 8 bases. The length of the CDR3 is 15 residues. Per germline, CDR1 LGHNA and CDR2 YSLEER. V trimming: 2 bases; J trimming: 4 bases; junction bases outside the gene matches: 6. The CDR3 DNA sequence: TGCGCCAGCAGCCAACAGGGGGCGAAGACCTATGGCTACACCTTC. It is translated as CASSQQGAKTYGYTF.

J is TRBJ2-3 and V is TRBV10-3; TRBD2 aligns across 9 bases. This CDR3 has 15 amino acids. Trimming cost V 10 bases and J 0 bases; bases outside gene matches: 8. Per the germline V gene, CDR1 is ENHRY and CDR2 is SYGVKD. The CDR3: CASNSGGASTDTQYF. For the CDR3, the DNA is TGTGCCAGTAATAGCGGGGGAGCTAGCACAGATACGCAGTATTTT.

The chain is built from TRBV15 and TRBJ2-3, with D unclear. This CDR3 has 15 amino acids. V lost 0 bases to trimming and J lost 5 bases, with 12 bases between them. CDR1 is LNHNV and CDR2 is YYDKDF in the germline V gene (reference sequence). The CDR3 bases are TGTGCCACCAGCAGAGAGCGGCTAGGAGTAGATACGCAGTATTTT. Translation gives CATSRERLGVDTQYF.

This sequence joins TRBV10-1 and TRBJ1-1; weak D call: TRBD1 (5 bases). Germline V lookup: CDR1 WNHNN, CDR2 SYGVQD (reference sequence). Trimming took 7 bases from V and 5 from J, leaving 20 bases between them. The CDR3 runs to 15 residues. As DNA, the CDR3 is TGCGCCAGCACCCCAAGGGGAGGGGCGCGAACTGAAGCTTTCTTT. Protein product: CASTPRGGARTEAFF.

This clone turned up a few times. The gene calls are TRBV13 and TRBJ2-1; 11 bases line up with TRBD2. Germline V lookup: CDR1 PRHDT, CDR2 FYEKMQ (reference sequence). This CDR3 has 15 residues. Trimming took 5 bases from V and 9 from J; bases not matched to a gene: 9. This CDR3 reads CASSRGTSGRGEQFF. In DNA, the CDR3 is TGTGCCAGCAGCAGGGGGACTAGCGGTCGGGGTGAGCAGTTCTTC. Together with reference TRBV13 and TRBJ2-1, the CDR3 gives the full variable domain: AAGVIQSPRHLIKEKRETATLKCYPIPRHDTVYWYQQGPGQDPQFLISFYEKMQSDKGSIPDRFSAQQFSDYHSELNMSSLELGDSALYFCASSRGTSGRGEQFFGPGTRLTVL.

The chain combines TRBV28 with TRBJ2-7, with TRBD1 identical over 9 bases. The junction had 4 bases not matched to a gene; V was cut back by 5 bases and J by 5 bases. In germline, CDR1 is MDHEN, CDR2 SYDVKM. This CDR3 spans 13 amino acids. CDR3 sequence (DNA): TGTGCCAGCAGTAGGACAGGGGCCAACGAGCAGTACTTC. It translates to CASSRTGANEQYF.

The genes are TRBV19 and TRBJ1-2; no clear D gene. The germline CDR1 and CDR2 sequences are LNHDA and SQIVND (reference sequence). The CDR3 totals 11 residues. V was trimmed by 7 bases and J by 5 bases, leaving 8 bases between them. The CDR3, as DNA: TGTGCCAGTACCGACGGGTATGGCTACACCTTC. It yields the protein CASTDGYGYTF.

The CDR3 reads CAWSGLGTSGHLEQYF. The CDR3 DNA reads as TGTGCCTGGAGCGGGTTAGGGACTAGCGGGCATCTCGAGCAGTACTTC. This chain uses TRBV30 with TRBJ2-7; 12 nucleotides agree with TRBD2. The CDR3 is 16 amino acids. Germline V CDR1 and CDR2: GTSNPN, SVGIG (reference sequence). Trimming removed 3 bases from V and 6 bases from J; junction bases left unmatched: 12.

CDR3 in amino acids: CASSQDRGGHSSGNTIYF. DNA of the CDR3: TGCGCCAGCAGCCAAGATCGGGGAGGGCATAGCTCTGGAAACACCATATATTTT. The gene calls are TRBV4-3 and TRBJ1-3, with no clear D. Per germline, CDR1 LGHNA and CDR2 YSLEER. The CDR3 has 18 residues. The V gene lost 0 bases and the J gene lost 0 bases, with 15 bases spanning the gap.

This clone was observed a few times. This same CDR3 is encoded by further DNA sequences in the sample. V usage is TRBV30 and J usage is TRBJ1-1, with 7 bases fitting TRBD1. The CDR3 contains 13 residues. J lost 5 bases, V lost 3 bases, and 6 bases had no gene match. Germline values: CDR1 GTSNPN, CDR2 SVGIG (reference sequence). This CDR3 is CAWSLGGRTEAFF. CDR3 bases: TGTGCCTGGAGCTTAGGGGGCAGGACTGAAGCTTTCTTT.

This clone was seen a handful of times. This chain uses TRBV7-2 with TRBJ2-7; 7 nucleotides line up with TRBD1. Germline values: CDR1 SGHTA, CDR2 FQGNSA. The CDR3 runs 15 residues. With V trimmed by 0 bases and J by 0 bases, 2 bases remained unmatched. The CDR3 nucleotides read TGTGCCAGCAGCTTAGCAGGGGGCGGCTCCTACGAGCAGTACTTC. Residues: CASSLAGGGSYEQYF.

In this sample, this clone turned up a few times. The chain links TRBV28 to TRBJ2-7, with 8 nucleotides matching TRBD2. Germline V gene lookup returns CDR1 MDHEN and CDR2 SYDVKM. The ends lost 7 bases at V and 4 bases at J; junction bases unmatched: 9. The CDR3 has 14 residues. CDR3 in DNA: TGTGCCAGCAAACGAAGGAGCGGGAGTTACGAGCAGTACTTC. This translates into CASKRRSGSYEQYF. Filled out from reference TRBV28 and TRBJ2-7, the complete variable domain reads DVKVTQSSRYLVKRTGEKVFLECVQDMDHENMFWYRQDPGLGLRLIYFSYDVKMKEKGDIPEGYSVSREKKERFSLILESASTNQTSMYLCASKRRSGSYEQYFGPGTRLTVT.

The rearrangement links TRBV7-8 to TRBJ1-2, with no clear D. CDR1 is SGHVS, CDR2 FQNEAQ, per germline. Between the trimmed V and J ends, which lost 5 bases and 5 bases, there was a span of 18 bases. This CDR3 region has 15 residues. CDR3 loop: CASSGLRRGGYGYTF. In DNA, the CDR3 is TGTGCCAGCAGCGGGTTGAGGCGCGGCGGTTATGGCTACACCTTC.

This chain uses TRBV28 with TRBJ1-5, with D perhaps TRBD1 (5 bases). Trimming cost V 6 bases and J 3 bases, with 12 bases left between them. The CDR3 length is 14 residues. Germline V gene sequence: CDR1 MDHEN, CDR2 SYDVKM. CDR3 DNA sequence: TGTGCCAGCAGCACCACAGGTTTCAATCAGCCCCAGCATTTT. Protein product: CASSTTGFNQPQHF.

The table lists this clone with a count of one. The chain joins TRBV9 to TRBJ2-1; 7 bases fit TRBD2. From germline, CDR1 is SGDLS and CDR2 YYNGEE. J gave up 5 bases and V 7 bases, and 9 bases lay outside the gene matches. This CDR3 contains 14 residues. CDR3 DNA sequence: TGTGCCAGCGGGGGACTACTTAAACACAATGAGCAGTTCTTC. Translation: CASGGLLKHNEQFF.

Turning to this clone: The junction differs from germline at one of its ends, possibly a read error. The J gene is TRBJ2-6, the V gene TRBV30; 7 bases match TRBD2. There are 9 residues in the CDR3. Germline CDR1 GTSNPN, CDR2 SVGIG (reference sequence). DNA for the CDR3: TGTGCCTGGCTCCCTGGGGGGGTTTTC. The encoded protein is CAWLPGGVF.

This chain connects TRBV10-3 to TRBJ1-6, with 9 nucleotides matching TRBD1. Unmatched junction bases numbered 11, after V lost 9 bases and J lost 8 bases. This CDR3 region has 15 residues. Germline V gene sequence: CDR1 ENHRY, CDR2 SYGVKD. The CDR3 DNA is TGTGCCATTTCTACCGGGACAGGGTATTATTCACCCCTCCACTTT. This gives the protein CAISTGTGYYSPLHF.

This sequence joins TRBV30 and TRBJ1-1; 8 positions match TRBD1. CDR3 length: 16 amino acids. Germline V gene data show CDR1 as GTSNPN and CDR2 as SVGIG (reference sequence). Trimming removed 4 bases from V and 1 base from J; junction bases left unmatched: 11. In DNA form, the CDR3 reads TGTGCCTGGATCCCCCCGCAGGGGGCCGGGAACACTGAAGCTTTCTTT. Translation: CAWIPPQGAGNTEAFF.

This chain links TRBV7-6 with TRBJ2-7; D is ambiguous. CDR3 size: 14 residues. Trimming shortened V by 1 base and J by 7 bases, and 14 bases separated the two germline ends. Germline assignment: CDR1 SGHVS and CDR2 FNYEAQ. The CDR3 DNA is TGTGCCAGCAGCTTAGACGGCGGTGCTAAGGAGCAGTACTTC. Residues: CASSLDGGAKEQYF.

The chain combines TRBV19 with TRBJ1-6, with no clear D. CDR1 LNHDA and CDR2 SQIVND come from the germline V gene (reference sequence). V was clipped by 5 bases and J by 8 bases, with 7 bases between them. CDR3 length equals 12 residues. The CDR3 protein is CASSAHYSPLHF. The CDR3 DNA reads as TGTGCCAGTAGTGCCCACTATTCACCCCTCCACTTT.

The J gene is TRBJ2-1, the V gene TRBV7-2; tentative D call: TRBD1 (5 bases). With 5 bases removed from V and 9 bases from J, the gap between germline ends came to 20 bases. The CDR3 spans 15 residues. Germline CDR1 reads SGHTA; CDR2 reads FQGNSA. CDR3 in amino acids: CASSLGAGPMGEQFF. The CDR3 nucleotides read TGTGCCAGCAGCCTTGGGGCAGGGCCCATGGGTGAGCAGTTCTTC.